This TCR beta chain was documented in a study of T cell repertoires in cytomegalovirus infection. Across the whole study: CMV infection together with matching HLA type was indicated by public TCR beta signatures. Study findings and constraints: In two of eight donors, the top clonotype was HLA-C-restricted CMV-specific. Summed frequency of public TCR beta families distinguished CMV carriers with the relevant HLA.

The CDR3 covers 15 residues. CDR1 and CDR2 from the germline V gene are MNHNY and SVGAGI (reference sequence). The germline V and J ends were trimmed by 4 bases and 4 bases, with 17 bases remaining between them. Comment on this clonotype: The antigen is not known.

One entry per CDR3 protein, called by TCRdb with MiXCR from the reads. The sample has about 250,000 distinct CDR3 sequences, 17% seen once; the top ten hold roughly 50%. The specimen sequenced was CD8+ T cells from PBMCs. This clonotype originated in a human donor in good health (CMV status not recorded). Some clones in this sample may be carry-over from other donors' samples. The chain joins TRBV6-6 to TRBJ2-7; D is perhaps TRBD2 (6 bases). The CDR3 is CASSFPGLLKYEQYF. Here the CDR3 DNA reads TGTGCCAGCAGTTTCCCGGGACTGCTAAAATACGAGCAGTACTTC.